This entry features one T cell receptor beta chain sequence. This CDR3 region has 17 residues. The germline CDR1 and CDR2 sequences are SGHDN and FVKESK. Trimming took 3 bases from V and 4 from J; bases not matched to a gene: 9. Methods used by the authors: Using reference gene primer amplification, nucleated cell counts were estimated. Measured with immunoSEQ multiplex PCR; TCRdb has only the in-frame clones, and not every one. The DNA was the basis for D and trimming; V, J and clone size are from that table. The sample lists roughly 330,000 clones, 86% occurring once. The data belong to a study of blood T cell repertoires in COVID-19. Study background: COVID-19 samples collected from the United States, Italy and Spain covered acute and convalescent phases. Sources were T cells, B-cell-depleted T cells, or PBMCs; the material itself was cDNA or gDNA.

The sequenced material came from peripheral blood. The chain uses TRBV14 and TRBJ2-1, with 10 bases fitting TRBD2. The sequence came from a woman in her fifties or sixties with acute or convalescent COVID-19. The CDR3 loop reads CASSQGQGLARYNEQFF. CDR3 DNA: TGTGCCAGCAGCCAGGGTCAGGGACTAGCGAGGTACAATGAGCAGTTCTTC. Filled out from reference TRBV14 and TRBJ2-1, the complete variable domain reads EAGVTQFPSHSVIEKGQTVTLRCDPISGHDNLYWYRRVMGKEIKFLLHFVKESKQDESGMPNNRFLAERTGGTYSTLKVQPAELEDSGVYFCASSQGQGLARYNEQFFGPGTRLTVL.